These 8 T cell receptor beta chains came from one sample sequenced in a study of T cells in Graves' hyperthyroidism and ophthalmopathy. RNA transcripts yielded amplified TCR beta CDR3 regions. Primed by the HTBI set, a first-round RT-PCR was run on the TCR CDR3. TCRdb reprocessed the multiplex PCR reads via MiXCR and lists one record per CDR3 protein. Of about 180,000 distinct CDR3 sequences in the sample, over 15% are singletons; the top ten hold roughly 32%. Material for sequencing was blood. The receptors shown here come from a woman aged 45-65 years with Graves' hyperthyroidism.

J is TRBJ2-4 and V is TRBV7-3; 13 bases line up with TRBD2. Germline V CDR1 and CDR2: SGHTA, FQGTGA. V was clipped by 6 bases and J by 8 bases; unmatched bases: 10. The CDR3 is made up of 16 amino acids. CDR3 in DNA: TGTGCCAGCAGTCATAGACTAGCGGGAGGATCGGACATTCAGTACTTC. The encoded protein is CASSHRLAGGSDIQYF.

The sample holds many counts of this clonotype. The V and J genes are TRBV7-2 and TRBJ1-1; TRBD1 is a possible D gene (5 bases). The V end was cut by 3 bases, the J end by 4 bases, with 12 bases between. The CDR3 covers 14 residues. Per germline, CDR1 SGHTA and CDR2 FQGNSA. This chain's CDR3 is CASSFNPGTTEAFF. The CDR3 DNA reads TGTGCCAGCAGCTTCAATCCAGGGACCACTGAAGCTTTCTTT.

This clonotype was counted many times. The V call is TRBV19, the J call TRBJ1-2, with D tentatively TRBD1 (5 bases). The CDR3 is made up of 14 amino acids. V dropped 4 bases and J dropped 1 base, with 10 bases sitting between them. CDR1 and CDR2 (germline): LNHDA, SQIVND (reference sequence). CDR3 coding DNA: TGTGCCAGTAGTAGATACAGGTTTAACTATGGCTACACCTTC. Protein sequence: CASSRYRFNYGYTF.

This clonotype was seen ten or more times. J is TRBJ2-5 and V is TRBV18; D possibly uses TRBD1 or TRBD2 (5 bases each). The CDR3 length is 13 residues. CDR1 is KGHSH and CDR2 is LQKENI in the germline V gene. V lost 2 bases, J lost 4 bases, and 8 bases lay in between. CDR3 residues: CASSPGAGETQYF. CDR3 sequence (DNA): TGTGCCAGCTCACCAGGGGCGGGAGAGACCCAGTACTTC.

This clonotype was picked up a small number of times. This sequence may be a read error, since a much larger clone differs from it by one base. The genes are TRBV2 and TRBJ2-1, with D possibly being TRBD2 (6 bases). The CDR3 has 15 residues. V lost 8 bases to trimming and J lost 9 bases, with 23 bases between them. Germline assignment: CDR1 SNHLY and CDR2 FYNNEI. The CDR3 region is CASQNWGDPRGEQFF. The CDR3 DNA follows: TGTGCCAGCCAAAACTGGGGGGATCCTAGGGGTGAGCAGTTCTTC.

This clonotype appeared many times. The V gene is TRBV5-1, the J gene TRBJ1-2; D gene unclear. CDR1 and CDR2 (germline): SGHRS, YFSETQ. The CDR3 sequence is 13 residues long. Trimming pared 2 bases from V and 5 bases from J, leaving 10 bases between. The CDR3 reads CASSLEEGYGYTF. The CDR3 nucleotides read TGCGCCAGCAGCTTAGAAGAGGGATATGGCTACACCTTC.

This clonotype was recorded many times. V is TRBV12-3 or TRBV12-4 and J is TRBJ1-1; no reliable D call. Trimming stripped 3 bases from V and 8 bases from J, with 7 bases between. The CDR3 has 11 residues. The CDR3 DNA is TGTGCCAGCAGTTTCCCGGGAGAAGCTTTCTTT. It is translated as CASSFPGEAFF.

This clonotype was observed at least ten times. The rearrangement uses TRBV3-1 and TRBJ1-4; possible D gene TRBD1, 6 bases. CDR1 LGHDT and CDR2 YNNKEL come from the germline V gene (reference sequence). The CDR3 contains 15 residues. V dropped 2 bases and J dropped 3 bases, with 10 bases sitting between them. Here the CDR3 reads CASSQSAGANEKLFF. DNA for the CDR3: TGTGCCAGCAGCCAATCCGCAGGGGCTAATGAAAAACTGTTTTTT.